These T cell receptor beta chains were read from a single sample in a study of Graves' ophthalmopathy and Graves' hyperthyroidism. TCRdb recomputed calls from the multiplex PCR reads with MiXCR, one row per CDR3 protein. The sample yields more than 1,000,000 distinct CDR3 sequences, 35% to 40% seen once. Sequencing was done on a sample of peripheral blood or thyroid tissue (not recorded which). Receptors originate from an adult man with Graves' hyperthyroidism. Each CDR3 is given with its conserved first and last residue. The order of the fields is V gene, J gene, clone size, D gene, CDR3 protein, CDR3 DNA. The D gene is left open where the match is weak. The size entry is marked missing in some rows and otherwise reads once, few, many or a size class.

v_call: TRBV9; j_call: TRBJ2-5; clone_size: -; d_call: TRBD2; cdr3_aa: CASSLRLAGVGTQYF; cdr3_nt: TGTGCCAGCAGCTTGAGACTAGCGGGTGTCGGGACCCAGTACTTC
v_call: TRBV7-9; j_call: TRBJ2-1; clone_size: -; d_call: -; cdr3_aa: CASFPGGRVNEQFF; cdr3_nt: TGTGCCAGCTTTCCTGGCGGCAGGGTAAATGAGCAGTTCTTC
v_call: TRBV7-8; j_call: TRBJ1-5; clone_size: -; d_call: -; cdr3_aa: CASIGTAPNQPQHF; cdr3_nt: TGTGCCAGCATCGGGACCGCGCCTAATCAGCCCCAGCATTTT
v_call: TRBV10-3; j_call: TRBJ2-3; clone_size: -; d_call: -; cdr3_aa: CAISGGTGTDTQYF; cdr3_nt: TGTGCCATCAGTGGGGGGACCGGCACAGATACGCAGTATTTT
v_call: TRBV12-3/TRBV12-4; j_call: TRBJ1-2; clone_size: few; d_call: TRBD1; cdr3_aa: CASSPWDRVGLDGYTF; cdr3_nt: TGTGCCAGCAGTCCCTGGGACAGGGTAGGGTTGGATGGCTACACCTTC
v_call: TRBV7-9; j_call: TRBJ1-2; clone_size: many; d_call: -; cdr3_aa: CASSLAPGTYGYTF; cdr3_nt: TGTGCCAGCAGCTTAGCTCCAGGGACTTATGGCTACACCTTC
v_call: TRBV2; j_call: TRBJ1-5; clone_size: -; d_call: -; cdr3_aa: CASSDRAAGQPQHF; cdr3_nt: TGTGCCAGCAGTGATCGGGCAGCGGGTCAGCCCCAGCATTTT
v_call: TRBV6-5; j_call: TRBJ1-2; clone_size: -; d_call: -; cdr3_aa: CAISPGPLDGYTF; cdr3_nt: TGTGCCATCAGTCCGGGCCCCTTGGATGGCTACACCTTC
v_call: TRBV10-2; j_call: TRBJ2-5; clone_size: -; d_call: -; cdr3_aa: CASSEGGTQETQYF; cdr3_nt: TGCGCCAGCAGTGAGGGGGGGACCCAAGAGACCCAGTACTTC
v_call: TRBV29-1; j_call: TRBJ2-1; clone_size: -; d_call: -; cdr3_aa: CSVQGGAEQFF; cdr3_nt: TGCAGCGTTCAGGGGGGAGCTGAGCAGTTCTTC
v_call: TRBV25-1; j_call: TRBJ2-2; clone_size: -; d_call: -; cdr3_aa: CASKATELGELFF; cdr3_nt: TGTGCTAGCAAGGCCACTGAGCTCGGGGAGCTGTTTTTT
v_call: TRBV7-9; j_call: TRBJ2-5; clone_size: -; d_call: -; cdr3_aa: CASSEAGGIETQYF; cdr3_nt: TGTGCCAGCAGTGAAGCTGGAGGGATCGAGACCCAGTACTTC
v_call: TRBV6-2/TRBV6-3; j_call: TRBJ1-2; clone_size: few; d_call: -; cdr3_aa: CASSPYYGYTF; cdr3_nt: TGTGCCAGCAGCCCCTACTATGGCTACACCTTC
v_call: TRBV12-3/TRBV12-4; j_call: TRBJ1-2; clone_size: many; d_call: -; cdr3_aa: CASSLPGALGYTF; cdr3_nt: TGTGCCAGCAGCCTCCCGGGGGCGCTTGGCTACACCTTC
v_call: TRBV6-5; j_call: TRBJ1-6; clone_size: -; d_call: -; cdr3_aa: CASSWVRSWDSPLHF; cdr3_nt: TGTGCCAGCAGTTGGGTGAGAAGTTGGGATTCACCCCTCCACTTT
v_call: TRBV19; j_call: TRBJ2-6; clone_size: few; d_call: -; cdr3_aa: CASMGRELTGANVLTF; cdr3_nt: TGTGCCAGTATGGGCAGGGAACTCACTGGGGCCAACGTCCTGACTTTC
v_call: TRBV20-1; j_call: TRBJ1-4; clone_size: few; d_call: -; cdr3_aa: CSARSAPANEKLFF; cdr3_nt: TGCAGTGCTAGATCGGCGCCCGCTAATGAAAAACTGTTTTTT
v_call: TRBV29-1; j_call: TRBJ1-1; clone_size: few; d_call: -; cdr3_aa: CSVILDTEAFF; cdr3_nt: TGCAGCGTTATATTGGACACTGAAGCTTTCTTT
v_call: TRBV5-6; j_call: TRBJ1-2; clone_size: many; d_call: -; cdr3_aa: CASSLGAGIYYGYTF; cdr3_nt: TGTGCCAGCAGCTTGGGAGCAGGGATCTACTATGGCTACACCTTC
v_call: TRBV25-1; j_call: TRBJ2-2; clone_size: -; d_call: -; cdr3_aa: CASSSVRRLGELFF; cdr3_nt: TGTGCCAGCAGTTCCGTCCGGCGTTTAGGGGAGCTGTTTTTT
v_call: TRBV11-2; j_call: TRBJ2-5; clone_size: many; d_call: -; cdr3_aa: CASSSAYGTQYF; cdr3_nt: TGTGCCAGCAGCTCGGCCTATGGGACCCAGTACTTC
v_call: TRBV19; j_call: TRBJ1-3; clone_size: -; d_call: TRBD1; cdr3_aa: CASSPPRDRGDTIYF; cdr3_nt: TGTGCCAGTAGTCCCCCCCGGGACAGGGGGGACACCATATATTTT
v_call: TRBV2; j_call: TRBJ2-7; clone_size: -; d_call: -; cdr3_aa: CASTTGLGQYF; cdr3_nt: TGTGCCAGCACCACAGGGTTAGGGCAGTACTTC
v_call: TRBV3-1; j_call: TRBJ1-6; clone_size: few; d_call: -; cdr3_aa: CASSQDLFNSPLHF; cdr3_nt: TGTGCCAGCAGCCAAGATCTATTTAATTCACCCCTCCACTTT
v_call: TRBV4-1; j_call: TRBJ2-5; clone_size: few; d_call: -; cdr3_aa: CASSPSEGREETQYF; cdr3_nt: TGCGCCAGCAGCCCCTCCGAGGGGCGAGAGGAGACCCAGTACTTC
v_call: TRBV12-3/TRBV12-4; j_call: TRBJ1-2; clone_size: many; d_call: -; cdr3_aa: CASSSPRQNYGYTF; cdr3_nt: TGTGCCAGCAGTTCCCCCAGACAGAACTATGGCTACACCTTC
v_call: TRBV29-1; j_call: TRBJ2-7; clone_size: many; d_call: -; cdr3_aa: CSGGPEDYEQYF; cdr3_nt: TGCAGCGGAGGGCCAGAGGACTACGAGCAGTACTTC
v_call: TRBV7-6; j_call: TRBJ2-7; clone_size: many; d_call: TRBD2; cdr3_aa: CASKGLAGGDEQYF; cdr3_nt: TGTGCCAGCAAGGGACTAGCGGGAGGTGATGAGCAGTACTTC
v_call: TRBV19; j_call: TRBJ2-5; clone_size: many; d_call: -; cdr3_aa: CASGDRIQETQYF; cdr3_nt: TGTGCCAGTGGTGACAGGATACAAGAGACCCAGTACTTC
v_call: TRBV6-5; j_call: TRBJ2-5; clone_size: many; d_call: -; cdr3_aa: CASSYSIGGLETQYF; cdr3_nt: TGTGCCAGCAGTTACTCGATCGGAGGCTTAGAGACCCAGTACTTC
v_call: TRBV20-1; j_call: TRBJ1-4; clone_size: -; d_call: -; cdr3_aa: CSATPRGTNEKLFF; cdr3_nt: TGCAGTGCCACCCCCAGGGGCACTAATGAAAAACTGTTTTTT
v_call: TRBV20-1; j_call: TRBJ1-2; clone_size: many; d_call: -; cdr3_aa: CSARDFRGLNYGYTF; cdr3_nt: TGCAGTGCTAGAGATTTTCGGGGCTTAAACTATGGCTACACCTTC
v_call: TRBV5-1; j_call: TRBJ1-2; clone_size: many; d_call: -; cdr3_aa: CASSPTGRMNYGYTF; cdr3_nt: TGCGCCAGCAGCCCCACGGGACGGATGAACTATGGCTACACCTTC
v_call: TRBV20-1; j_call: TRBJ2-5; clone_size: many; d_call: -; cdr3_aa: CSASHKETQYF; cdr3_nt: TGCAGTGCTAGTCACAAGGAGACCCAGTACTTC
v_call: TRBV12-3/TRBV12-4; j_call: TRBJ1-1; clone_size: -; d_call: TRBD1; cdr3_aa: CASSQDEGQEAFF; cdr3_nt: TGTGCCAGCAGCCAAGATGAGGGACAGGAAGCTTTCTTT
v_call: TRBV5-4; j_call: TRBJ1-3; clone_size: few; d_call: TRBD1; cdr3_aa: CASSFETGRSGNTIYF; cdr3_nt: TGTGCCAGCAGCTTCGAGACAGGGCGGTCTGGAAACACCATATATTTT